A selection of T cell receptor beta chains follows, all from one sample in a study of T cell responses to AZD1222 COVID-19 vaccine. Libraries were prepared by immunoSEQ multiplex PCR; TCRdb keeps only in-frame clonotypes and omits some of them. The table records 90,000 to 120,000 clones, 87% of them present only once. The sequencing here drew on peripheral blood, taken on day 0 of AZD1222 vaccination. The receptors shown here come from an adult in good health. Each CDR3 is given with its conserved first and last residue. The D gene is left open where the match is weak.

V	D	J	CDR3	DNA
TRBV21-1	-	TRBJ1-3	CASRGQFSGNTIYF	TGTGCCAGCAGGGGACAGTTCTCTGGAAACACCATATATTTT
TRBV6-5	-	TRBJ1-4	CASSRRVSNEKLFF	TGTGCCAGCAGTCGCAGGGTTTCTAATGAAAAACTGTTTTTT
TRBV7-2	TRBD1	TRBJ1-2	CASSATGGAGYGYTF	TGTGCCAGCAGCGCAACAGGGGGCGCAGGCTATGGCTACACCTTC
TRBV7-9	TRBD1	TRBJ2-7	CASSLGQGPPGRQYF	TGTGCCAGCAGCTTAGGACAGGGGCCCCCGGGTCGGCAGTACTTC
TRBV5-1	-	TRBJ2-3	CASSLTHGGTDTQYF	TGCGCCAGCAGCTTGACCCATGGTGGCACAGATACGCAGTATTTT
TRBV6-5	-	TRBJ1-3	CATRGPGENTIYF	TGTGCCACCCGTGGCCCCGGGGAAAACACCATATATTTT
TRBV5-8	-	TRBJ2-5	CASSGTFQETQYF	TGTGCCAGCAGCGGGACTTTCCAAGAGACCCAGTACTTC
TRBV12-5	-	TRBJ2-5	CASGPKETQYF	TGTGCTAGTGGTCCCAAAGAGACCCAGTACTTC
TRBV6-2/TRBV6-3	-	TRBJ1-5	CASSPSPGAGQPQHF	TGTGCCAGCAGTCCCTCCCCGGGGGCGGGGCAGCCCCAGCATTTT
TRBV27	-	TRBJ2-3	CASSFGQTYTDTQYF	TGTGCCAGCAGTTTTGGCCAGACGTACACAGATACGCAGTATTTT
TRBV9	-	TRBJ2-7	CASSVDDSSYEQYF	TGTGCCAGCAGCGTAGATGATAGCTCCTACGAGCAGTACTTC
TRBV11-3	-	TRBJ1-1	CASSLTAGTEAFF	TGTGCCAGCAGCCTTACGGCCGGGACTGAAGCTTTCTTT
TRBV4-2	-	TRBJ2-1	CASRLMRSSYNEQFF	TGTGCCAGCAGGCTGATGAGGAGCTCCTACAATGAGCAGTTCTTC
TRBV12-3/TRBV12-4	-	TRBJ1-2	CATGGGNYGYTF	TGTGCCACCGGGGGGGGGAACTATGGCTACACCTTC
TRBV7-2	TRBD2	TRBJ2-1	CASSFMTSGGANEQFF	TGTGCCAGCAGTTTCATGACTAGCGGGGGGGCCAATGAGCAGTTCTTC
TRBV6-2/TRBV6-3	-	TRBJ2-7	CASSYLGRYYEQYF	TGTGCCAGCAGTTACCTGGGGCGGTACTACGAGCAGTACTTC
TRBV10-3	-	TRBJ1-1	CAISMNTEAFF	TGTGCCATCTCAATGAACACTGAAGCTTTCTTT
TRBV24-1	TRBD1	TRBJ2-3	CATSGGTGATDTQYF	TGTGCCACCAGTGGCGGGACAGGGGCCACAGATACGCAGTATTTT